This T cell receptor (beta chain) stems from a study of blood T cell repertoires in COVID-19. Overall study context: Sources were T cells, B-cell-depleted T cells, or PBMCs; the material itself was cDNA or gDNA.

Germline lookup yields CDR1 SGHTS and CDR2 YDEGEE. This CDR3 is 17 amino acids long. V dropped 4 bases and J dropped 5 bases, with 22 bases sitting between them. Only in-frame clones appear in the TCRdb table, and some are missing; sequencing was by immunoSEQ multiplex PCR. The sample has around 200,000 clones; about 78% are singletons. This sequence joins TRBV5-8 and TRBJ1-5, with D possibly TRBD1 on 5 matching bases. The TCR sequence derives from a woman in her 70s with acute or convalescent COVID-19. Sequencing input: peripheral blood. CDR3: CASSPWGTQIGYQPQHF. In DNA form, the CDR3 reads TGTGCCAGCAGCCCCTGGGGCACTCAAATTGGTTATCAGCCCCAGCATTTT. Full variable domain (outside the CDR3, taken from reference TRBV5-8 and TRBJ1-5): EAGVTQSPTHLIKTRGQQATLRCSPISGHTSVYWYQQALGLGLQFLLWYDEGEERNRGNFPPRFSGRQFPNYSSELNVNALELEDSALYLCASSPWGTQIGYQPQHFGDGTRLSIL.